Listed here are 24 T cell receptor beta chains from one sample, sequenced in a study of T cells expressing NK-cell markers (dated by TCRdb to 2018 to 2020). Libraries were prepared through 5' RACE. TCRdb lists the instrument as Illumina HiSeq 2000. TCRdb reprocessed the reads into one record per CDR3 protein sequence, lacking DNA. The sample table on file contains 300,000 or so distinct CDR3 sequences. Roughly 4.2% of the sample belongs to the ten largest clones. Sequencing was carried out using blood T cells: a sorted CD56 or NKG2C T cell subset, CD4+ or CD8+ T cells, or bulk PBMC T cells (not recorded which). These receptors all come from a woman aged 18 to 75 in good health.

V gene TRBV12-3 or TRBV12-4 combines with J gene TRBJ1-1. The CDR3 length is 13 residues. CDR3 region: CASSSDRATEAFF.

The V and J genes are TRBV20-1 and TRBJ2-7; the TCRdb D gene call, TRBD1, has no DNA to confirm it. This CDR3 comprises 11 residues. Germline lookup yields CDR1 DFQATT and CDR2 SNEGSKA (reference sequence). The CDR3 region is CSAFTGAEQYF.

This chain joins TRBV30 and TRBJ2-1; TCRdb calls TRBD2, which cannot be checked without DNA. This CDR3 is 12 amino acids long. Germline V CDR1 and CDR2: GTSNPN, SVGIG (reference sequence). The chain's CDR3 is CACQTSGTVQFF. The whole variable domain, filled in from reference TRBV30 and TRBJ2-1, reads SQTIHQWPATLVQPVGSPLSLECTVEGTSNPNLYWYRQAAGRGLQLLFYSVGIGQISSEVPQNLSASRPQDRQFILSSKKLLLSDSGFYLCACQTSGTVQFFGPGTRLTVL.

The chain is built from TRBV20-1 and TRBJ1-6; TCRdb returns TRBD1, unconfirmable since there is no DNA. The CDR3 has 14 residues. Germline lookup yields CDR1 DFQATT and CDR2 SNEGSKA (reference sequence). The CDR3 region is CSARGGATNSPLHF.

V gene TRBV6-2 or TRBV6-3 combines with J gene TRBJ1-5. The CDR3 is 13 residues long. The germline gives CDR1 MNHEY, CDR2 SVGEGT. This CDR3 is CASRDYSNQPQHF.

The chain has TRBV18 and TRBJ1-1; TCRdb's D gene call, TRBD1, goes unchecked for lack of DNA. Germline CDR1 and CDR2: KGHSH and LQKENI. The CDR3 loop spans 14 amino acids. The CDR3: CASSPDRVGTEAFF. Filled out from reference TRBV18 and TRBJ1-1, the complete variable domain reads NAGVMQNPRHLVRRRGQEARLRCSPMKGHSHVYWYRQLPEEGLKFMVYLQKENIIDESGMPKERFSAEFPKEGPSILRIQQVVRGDSAAYFCASSPDRVGTEAFFGQGTRLTVV.

This sequence joins TRBV12-3 or TRBV12-4 and TRBJ2-5; the D call of TRBD2 rests on TCRdb alone, since no DNA is present to check it. The CDR3 sequence is 14 residues long. The CDR3 sequence is CASNYQGQKETQYF.

The V and J genes are TRBV29-1 and TRBJ1-1; TCRdb's assignment of TRBD1 cannot be checked, as there is no DNA. Looked up from germline, CDR1 is SQVTM and CDR2 is ANQGSEA. CDR3 size: 13 residues. The CDR3 sequence: CSARGTQNTEAFF.

The V gene is TRBV9, the J gene TRBJ2-1; TCRdb gives TRBD2 as the D gene, but with no DNA this cannot be confirmed. Germline CDR1 SGDLS, CDR2 YYNGEE. The CDR3 is made up of 20 amino acids. CDR3 loop: CASSSLGLAGEHYIHNEQFF.

This sequence joins TRBV5-1 and TRBJ2-3; the D call of TRBD2 rests on TCRdb alone, since no DNA is present to check it. The CDR3 has 16 residues. CDR1 and CDR2 from the germline V gene are SGHRS and YFSETQ. CDR3 region: CASSLALAGTPDTQYF.

The chain joins TRBV20-1 to TRBJ1-6. The length of the CDR3 is 15 residues. Germline CDR1 is DFQATT and CDR2 is SNEGSKA (reference sequence). The CDR3 spells CSARGRSSYNSPLHF.

V usage is TRBV7-6 and J usage is TRBJ2-3; TCRdb designates TRBD1, a call that cannot be tested without DNA. The germline V gene encodes CDR1 SGHVS and CDR2 FNYEAQ. The CDR3 is 16 amino acids. The CDR3 here is CASRKSTGGPTDTQYF. Together with reference TRBV7-6 and TRBJ2-3, the CDR3 gives the full variable domain: GAGVSQSPRYKVTKRGQDVALRCDPISGHVSLYWYRQALGQGPEFLTYFNYEAQQDKSGLPNDRFSAERPEGSISTLTIQRTEQRDSAMYRCASRKSTGGPTDTQYFGPGTRLTVL.

This chain joins TRBV30 and TRBJ2-5. The CDR3 is 14 amino acids. Germline values: CDR1 GTSNPN, CDR2 SVGIG (reference sequence). The CDR3 protein is CAWSPSDLLGTQYF.

V and J are TRBV12-3 or TRBV12-4 and TRBJ2-1; with no DNA, the TCRdb D assignment of TRBD2 cannot be verified. This CDR3 has 15 amino acids. The CDR3 spells CASSLGVGLGHEQFF.

The chain links TRBV5-1 to TRBJ2-1; without DNA, the TCRdb call of TRBD1 cannot be checked. The V gene's germline CDR1 is SGHRS and CDR2 YFSETQ. This CDR3 has 15 amino acids. CDR3 amino acids: CASSLAGQGIDEQFF.

J is TRBJ2-5 and V is TRBV5-1; TCRdb's assignment of TRBD1 cannot be checked, as there is no DNA. Germline values: CDR1 SGHRS, CDR2 YFSETQ. The length of the CDR3 is 14 residues. The CDR3 region is CASRQGIGQETQYF.

The chain joins TRBV11-2 to TRBJ1-1; without DNA, the TCRdb call of TRBD1 cannot be checked. The germline V gene has CDR1 SGHAT and CDR2 FQNNGV. The CDR3 totals 16 residues. The CDR3 spells CASSLGGGGLGTEAFF.

The chain employs TRBV5-1 and TRBJ2-7; the D call from TCRdb, TRBD1, cannot be confirmed without DNA. The CDR3 is 13 residues long. CDR1 is SGHRS, CDR2 YFSETQ, per germline. The CDR3 is CASTGGSNYEQYF.

This sequence joins TRBV6-5 and TRBJ1-5; TCRdb lists TRBD1, though no DNA is available to test this call. In germline, CDR1 is MNHEY, CDR2 SVGAGI. The CDR3 has 16 residues. The CDR3 loop reads CASSYSSGQNNQPQHF.

The J gene is TRBJ1-2, the V gene TRBV7-2; TCRdb reports TRBD1, a call that lacks DNA to check it against. The germline V gene has CDR1 SGHTA and CDR2 FQGNSA. The CDR3 length is 13 residues. The chain's CDR3 is CASSLDRVYGYTF.

The chain employs TRBV7-2 and TRBJ1-5; absent DNA, TCRdb's TRBD1 call cannot be checked. CDR1 and CDR2 (germline): SGHTA, FQGNSA. The CDR3 extends over 12 amino acids. The CDR3 protein is CASSPHGKPQHF.

The chain has TRBV7-6 and TRBJ2-2; absent DNA, TCRdb's TRBD1 call cannot be checked. Germline values: CDR1 SGHVS, CDR2 FNYEAQ. This CDR3 spans 16 amino acids. The CDR3 sequence: CASSRSRRDGTGELFF.

The chain couples TRBV11-2 to TRBJ2-6. Per the germline V gene, CDR1 is SGHAT and CDR2 is FQNNGV. This CDR3 contains 14 residues. The CDR3 reads CASSFDSGANVLTF. Full variable domain (remainder filled in from reference TRBV11-2 and TRBJ2-6): EAGVAQSPRYKIIEKRQSVAFWCNPISGHATLYWYQQILGQGPKLLIQFQNNGVVDDSQLPKDRFSAERLKGVDSTLKIQPAKLEDSAVYLCASSFDSGANVLTFGAGSRLTVL.

Here the CDR3 reads CASSPGTSGAYNEQFF. This sequence joins TRBV18 and TRBJ2-1; TCRdb outputs TRBD2, but without DNA this stays unchecked. The CDR3 contains 16 residues. Per the germline V gene, CDR1 is KGHSH and CDR2 is LQKENI. The full variable domain, rest sourced from reference TRBV18 and TRBJ2-1, is NAGVMQNPRHLVRRRGQEARLRCSPMKGHSHVYWYRQLPEEGLKFMVYLQKENIIDESGMPKERFSAEFPKEGPSILRIQQVVRGDSAAYFCASSPGTSGAYNEQFFGPGTRLTVL.